This TCR beta chain was profiled in a study of response to subunit inactivated influenza vaccine. Study results and caveats: The authors put forward the suggestion that each seasonal influenza vaccination may bring in only a limited number of new T cells.

With respect to this clonotype: Its specificity is not known.

TCRdb called the RT-PCR reads again in MiXCR, with one record for every CDR3 protein. The sample holds under 800,000 distinct CDR3 sequences; 14% are singletons and the top ten take 6.5% to 8.5%. The CDR3 has 13 amino acids. V shed 0 bases and J shed 11 bases, with 16 bases lying between them. CDR1 and CDR2 from the germline V gene are DFQATT and SNEGSKA (reference sequence). The chain recombines TRBV20-1 with TRBJ1-1; D is undetermined. The sample in question was PBMCs from blood, obtained roughly 15 days before vaccination. This sequence was found in a man in his fifties or sixties who received an inactivated influenza vaccine. For the CDR3, the DNA is TGCAGTGCTAGAGATCCTGTGGAGGTTTGGGCTTTCTTT. This translates into CSARDPVEVWAFF.